This T cell receptor (beta chain) was observed in a study of cytomegalovirus exposure and HLA in healthy donors. 13 Jbeta primers and 60 Vbeta primers were used for the PCR. Libraries were prepared by immunoSEQ multiplex PCR; TCRdb keeps only in-frame clonotypes and omits some of them. The sample yields 100,000 to 120,000 clones, less than 80% seen once. Germline CDR1 reads SGHTA; CDR2 reads FQGNSA. CDR3 size: 18 residues. The V gene end was trimmed by 4 bases and the J gene end by 6 bases; junction bases not matched to a gene: 12. Regarding the study as a whole: Segments of the TCR beta V type were, in most cases, productive about 90% or about 30% of the time in an earlier analysis.

This clone has more than one count but fewer than ten. Its antigen is unknown. Sample: PBMCs. This receptor was identified in a man aged 30 to 39 in good health and CMV-seronegative. The V and J genes are TRBV7-2 and TRBJ2-1, with 13 bases identical to TRBD2. CDR3 protein: CASSSGLAGDYTGNEQFF. CDR3 coding DNA: TGTGCCAGCAGCTCAGGACTAGCGGGGGACTATACCGGCAATGAGCAGTTCTTC.